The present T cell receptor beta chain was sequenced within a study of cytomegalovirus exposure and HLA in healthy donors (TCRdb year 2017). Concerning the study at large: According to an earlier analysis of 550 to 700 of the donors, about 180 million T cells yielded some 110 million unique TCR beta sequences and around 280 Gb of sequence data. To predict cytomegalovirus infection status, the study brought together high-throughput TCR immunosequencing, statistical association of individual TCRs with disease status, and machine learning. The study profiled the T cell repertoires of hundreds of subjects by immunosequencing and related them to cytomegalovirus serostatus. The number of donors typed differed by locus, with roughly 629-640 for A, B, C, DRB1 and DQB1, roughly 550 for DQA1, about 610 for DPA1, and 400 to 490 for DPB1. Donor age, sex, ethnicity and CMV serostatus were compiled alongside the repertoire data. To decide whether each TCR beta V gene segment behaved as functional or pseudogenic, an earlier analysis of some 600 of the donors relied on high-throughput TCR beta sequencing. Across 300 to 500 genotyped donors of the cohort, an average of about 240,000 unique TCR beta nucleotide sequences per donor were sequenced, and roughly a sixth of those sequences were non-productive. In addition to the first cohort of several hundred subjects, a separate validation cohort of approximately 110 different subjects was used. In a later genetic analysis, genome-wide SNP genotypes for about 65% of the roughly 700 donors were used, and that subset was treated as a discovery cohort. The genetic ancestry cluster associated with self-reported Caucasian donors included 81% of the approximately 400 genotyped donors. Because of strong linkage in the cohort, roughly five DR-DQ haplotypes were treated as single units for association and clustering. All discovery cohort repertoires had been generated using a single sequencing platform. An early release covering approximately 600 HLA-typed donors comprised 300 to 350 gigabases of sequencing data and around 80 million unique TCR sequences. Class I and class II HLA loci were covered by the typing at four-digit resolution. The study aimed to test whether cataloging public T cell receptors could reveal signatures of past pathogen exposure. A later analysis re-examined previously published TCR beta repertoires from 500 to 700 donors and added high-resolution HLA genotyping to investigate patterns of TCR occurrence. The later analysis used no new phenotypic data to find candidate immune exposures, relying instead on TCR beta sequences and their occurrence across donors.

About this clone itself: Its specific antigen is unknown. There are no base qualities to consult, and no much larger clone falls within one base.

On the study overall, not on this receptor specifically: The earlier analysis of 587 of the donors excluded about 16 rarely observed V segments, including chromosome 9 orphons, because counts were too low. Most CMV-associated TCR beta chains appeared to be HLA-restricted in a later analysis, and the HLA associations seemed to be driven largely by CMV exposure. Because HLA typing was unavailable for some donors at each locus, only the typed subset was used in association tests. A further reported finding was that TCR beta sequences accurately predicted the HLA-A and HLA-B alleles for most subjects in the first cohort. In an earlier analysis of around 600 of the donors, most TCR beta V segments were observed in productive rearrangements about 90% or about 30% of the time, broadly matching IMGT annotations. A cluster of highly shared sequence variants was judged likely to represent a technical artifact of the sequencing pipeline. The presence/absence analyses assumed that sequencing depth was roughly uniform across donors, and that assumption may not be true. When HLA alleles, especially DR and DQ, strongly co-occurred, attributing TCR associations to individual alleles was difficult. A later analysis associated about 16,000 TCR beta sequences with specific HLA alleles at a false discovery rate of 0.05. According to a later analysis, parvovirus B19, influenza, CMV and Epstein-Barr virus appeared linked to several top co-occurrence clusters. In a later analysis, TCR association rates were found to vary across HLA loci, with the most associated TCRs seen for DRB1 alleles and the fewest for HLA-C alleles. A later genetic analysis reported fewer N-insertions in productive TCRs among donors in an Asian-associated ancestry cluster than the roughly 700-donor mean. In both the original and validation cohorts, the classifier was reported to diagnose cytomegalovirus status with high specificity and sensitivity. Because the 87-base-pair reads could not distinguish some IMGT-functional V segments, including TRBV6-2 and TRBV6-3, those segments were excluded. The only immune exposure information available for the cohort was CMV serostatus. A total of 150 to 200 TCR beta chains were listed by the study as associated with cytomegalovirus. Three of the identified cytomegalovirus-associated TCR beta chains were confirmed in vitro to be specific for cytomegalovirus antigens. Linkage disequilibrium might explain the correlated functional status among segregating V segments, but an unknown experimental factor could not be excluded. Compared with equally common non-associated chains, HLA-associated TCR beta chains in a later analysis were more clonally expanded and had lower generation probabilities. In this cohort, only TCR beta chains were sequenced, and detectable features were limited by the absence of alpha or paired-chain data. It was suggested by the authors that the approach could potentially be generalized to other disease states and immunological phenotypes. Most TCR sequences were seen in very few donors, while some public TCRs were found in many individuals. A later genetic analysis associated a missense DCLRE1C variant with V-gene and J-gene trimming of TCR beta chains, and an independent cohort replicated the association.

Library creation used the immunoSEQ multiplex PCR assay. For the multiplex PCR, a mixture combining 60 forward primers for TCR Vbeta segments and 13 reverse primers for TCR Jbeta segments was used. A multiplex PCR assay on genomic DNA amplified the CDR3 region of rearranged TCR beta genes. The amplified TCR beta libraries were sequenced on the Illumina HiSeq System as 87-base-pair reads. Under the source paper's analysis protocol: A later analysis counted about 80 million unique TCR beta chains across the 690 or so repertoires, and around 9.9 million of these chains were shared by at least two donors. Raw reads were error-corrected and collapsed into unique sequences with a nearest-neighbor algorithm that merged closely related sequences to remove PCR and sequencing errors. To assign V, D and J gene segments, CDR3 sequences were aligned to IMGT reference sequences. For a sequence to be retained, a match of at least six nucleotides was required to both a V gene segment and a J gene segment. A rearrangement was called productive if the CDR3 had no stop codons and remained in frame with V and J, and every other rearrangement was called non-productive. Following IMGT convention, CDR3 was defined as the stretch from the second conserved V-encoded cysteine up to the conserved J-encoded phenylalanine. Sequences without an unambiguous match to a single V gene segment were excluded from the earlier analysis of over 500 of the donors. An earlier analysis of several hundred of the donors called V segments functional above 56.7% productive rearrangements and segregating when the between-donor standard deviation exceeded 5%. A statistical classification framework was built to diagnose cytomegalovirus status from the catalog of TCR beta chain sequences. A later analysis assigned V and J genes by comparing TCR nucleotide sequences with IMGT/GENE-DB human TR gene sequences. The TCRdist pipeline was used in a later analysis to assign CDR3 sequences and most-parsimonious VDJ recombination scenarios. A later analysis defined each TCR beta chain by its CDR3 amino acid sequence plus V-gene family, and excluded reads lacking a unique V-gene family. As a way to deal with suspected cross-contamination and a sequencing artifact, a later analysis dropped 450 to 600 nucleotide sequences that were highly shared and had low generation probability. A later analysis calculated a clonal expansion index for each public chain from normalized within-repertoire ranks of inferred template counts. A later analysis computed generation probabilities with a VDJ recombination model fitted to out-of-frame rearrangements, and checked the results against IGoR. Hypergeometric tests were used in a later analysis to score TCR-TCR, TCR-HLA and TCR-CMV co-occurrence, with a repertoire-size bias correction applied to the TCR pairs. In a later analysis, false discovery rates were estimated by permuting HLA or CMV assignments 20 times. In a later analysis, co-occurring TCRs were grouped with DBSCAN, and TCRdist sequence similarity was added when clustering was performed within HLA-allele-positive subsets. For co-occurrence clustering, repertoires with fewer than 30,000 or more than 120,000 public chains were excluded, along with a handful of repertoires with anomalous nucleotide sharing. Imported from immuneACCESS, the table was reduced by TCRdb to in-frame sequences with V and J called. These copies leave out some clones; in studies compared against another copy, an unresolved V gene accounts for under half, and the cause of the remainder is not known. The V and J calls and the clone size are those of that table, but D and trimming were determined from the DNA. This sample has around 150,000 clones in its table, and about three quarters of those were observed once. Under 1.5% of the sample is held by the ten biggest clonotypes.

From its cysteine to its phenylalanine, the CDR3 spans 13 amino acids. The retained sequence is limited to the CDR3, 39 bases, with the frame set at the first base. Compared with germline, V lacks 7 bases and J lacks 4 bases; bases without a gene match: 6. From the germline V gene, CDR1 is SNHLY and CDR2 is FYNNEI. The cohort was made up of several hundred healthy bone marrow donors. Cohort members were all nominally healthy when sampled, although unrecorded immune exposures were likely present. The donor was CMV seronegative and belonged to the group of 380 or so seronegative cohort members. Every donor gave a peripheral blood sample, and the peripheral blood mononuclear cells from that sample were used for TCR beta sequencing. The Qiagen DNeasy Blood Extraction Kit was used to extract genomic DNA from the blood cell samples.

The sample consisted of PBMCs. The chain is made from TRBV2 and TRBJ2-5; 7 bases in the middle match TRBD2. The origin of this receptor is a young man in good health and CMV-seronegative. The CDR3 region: CASIEWGGETQYF. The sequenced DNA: TGTGCCAGCATAGAGTGGGGGGGAGAGACCCAGTACTTC.